A selection of T cell receptor beta chains follows, all from one sample in a study of cytomegalovirus exposure and HLA in healthy donors. Repertoires were generated with immunoSEQ multiplex PCR, while TCRdb's copy carries only in-frame clones and drops some. The data contain 110,000 to 150,000 clones, 94% of them singletons. Sample: PBMCs. The source of these receptors is a man aged 18 to 29 in good health and CMV-seropositive. The CDR3 runs from the conserved cysteine through the conserved F or W. D genes are given only for firm matches. The listing skips clone size in some rows; elsewhere it reads once, few, many or a size class.

abundance	v_gene	j_gene	d_gene	CDR3aa	CDR3nt
-	TRBV2	TRBJ2-7	TRBD2	CASSEFSGRSEQYF	TGTGCCAGCAGTGAATTTAGCGGGAGGAGCGAGCAGTACTTC
-	TRBV10-3	TRBJ2-1	-	CAITGRFDNEQFF	TGTGCCATCACAGGGCGGTTCGACAATGAGCAGTTCTTC
-	TRBV11-2	TRBJ2-2	TRBD1	CASSPLQGARNTGELFF	TGTGCCAGCAGCCCGCTACAGGGGGCGCGGAACACCGGGGAGCTGTTTTTT
-	TRBV7-9	TRBJ1-3	TRBD1	CASSPQGVSGNTIYF	TGTGCCAGCAGCCCACAGGGGGTTTCTGGAAACACCATATATTTT
-	TRBV18	TRBJ1-6	-	CASSPQTRSYNSPLHF	TGTGCCAGCTCACCCCAAACGCGCTCCTATAATTCACCCCTCCACTTT
-	TRBV2	TRBJ2-2	-	CASEYTGELFF	TGTGCCAGCGAGTACACCGGGGAGCTGTTTTTT
-	TRBV29-1	TRBJ2-1	TRBD2	CSVETRESAYNEQFF	TGCAGCGTTGAAACGCGGGAGTCAGCCTACAATGAGCAGTTCTTC
-	TRBV28	TRBJ2-4	-	CASSSLGELKNIQYF	TGTGCCAGCAGTTCCCTAGGAGAGTTAAAAAACATTCAGTACTTC
-	TRBV5-1	TRBJ2-2	TRBD2	CASRSSGSPAGELFF	TGCGCCAGCAGGAGTAGCGGGAGCCCCGCCGGGGAGCTGTTTTTT
-	TRBV29-1	TRBJ2-2	-	CSVVLPGTGELFF	TGCAGCGTTGTTCTTCCCGGCACCGGGGAGCTGTTTTTT
-	TRBV27	TRBJ2-6	TRBD1	CAVGTGATGANVLTF	TGTGCCGTAGGGACAGGGGCTACTGGGGCCAACGTCCTGACTTTC
-	TRBV27	TRBJ2-2	TRBD1	CASRQGRNTGELFF	TGTGCCAGCCGACAGGGGCGGAACACCGGGGAGCTGTTTTTT
-	TRBV14	TRBJ2-7	-	CASSLYYEQYF	TGTGCCAGCAGCCTTTACTACGAGCAGTACTTC
-	TRBV13	TRBJ2-3	-	CASSLGQTSTDTQYF	TGTGCCAGCAGCTTAGGGCAGACTAGCACAGATACGCAGTATTTT
-	TRBV28	TRBJ2-1	TRBD1	CATGDSHNEQFF	TGTGCCACCGGGGACAGCCACAATGAGCAGTTCTTC
-	TRBV11-2	TRBJ2-7	-	CASSLGRASPDEQYF	TGTGCCAGCAGCTTAGGGCGGGCGAGTCCCGACGAGCAGTACTTC
-	TRBV7-3	TRBJ2-5	-	CASSLTPPNTGLGETQYF	TGTGCCAGCAGCTTAACACCACCCAATACAGGGTTAGGAGAGACCCAGTACTTC
once	TRBV27	TRBJ2-7	-	CASSGESYEQYF	TGTGCCAGCAGTGGGGAGTCCTACGAGCAGTACTTC
-	TRBV29-1	TRBJ2-1	-	CSVEAGNDPEGMQFF	TGCAGCGTTGAAGCCGGGAACGACCCGGAGGGGATGCAGTTCTTC
-	TRBV12-2	TRBJ2-1	-	CASRPPGGTSGTWLYDNEQFF	TGTGCAAGTCGCCCACCAGGAGGGACTAGCGGGACTTGGTTATACGACAATGAGCAGTTCTTC
-	TRBV18	TRBJ2-7	-	CASSPRSRQQYF	TGTGCCAGCTCACCGCGGTCGCGTCAGCAGTACTTC
-	TRBV2	TRBJ2-7	TRBD1	CASTPFPGQGYEQYF	TGTGCCAGCACGCCTTTTCCGGGACAGGGGTACGAGCAGTACTTC
-	TRBV6-1	TRBJ1-2	TRBD1	CASSEARRQGALSGYTF	TGTGCCAGCAGTGAAGCTCGGCGACAGGGGGCCTTGAGTGGCTACACCTTC
-	TRBV28	TRBJ1-2	TRBD1	CASSLWGQGAGDYGYTF	TGTGCCAGCAGTTTATGGGGACAGGGGGCCGGGGACTATGGCTACACCTTC
-	TRBV4-1	TRBJ1-1	-	CASSPKTGLEAFF	TGCGCCAGCAGCCCAAAGACAGGACTTGAAGCTTTCTTT
-	TRBV28	TRBJ2-7	TRBD2	CASSPSGRATYEQYF	TGTGCCAGCAGTCCTAGCGGGAGGGCCACCTACGAGCAGTACTTC
-	TRBV27	TRBJ2-7	TRBD1	CASSLRQGVRYEQYF	TGTGCCAGCAGTTTGCGGCAGGGGGTTCGGTACGAGCAGTACTTC
-	TRBV2	TRBJ2-5	-	CASMAPSQETQYF	TGTGCCAGCATGGCTCCTTCCCAAGAGACCCAGTACTTC
few	TRBV7-2	TRBJ1-5	-	CASSEHGQSNQPQHF	TGTGCCAGCAGCGAACACGGACAGAGCAATCAGCCCCAGCATTTT
-	TRBV19	TRBJ1-4	TRBD1	CASSIDVRTGRTPRGEKLFF	TGTGCCAGTAGTATAGATGTAAGGACAGGTCGTACTCCTCGCGGTGAAAAACTGTTTTTT
-	TRBV19	TRBJ1-5	-	CASSKTENSNQPQHF	TGTGCCAGTAGTAAAACAGAGAATAGCAATCAGCCCCAGCATTTT
once	TRBV19	TRBJ2-7	TRBD1	CASSWAGGNYEQYF	TGTGCCAGTAGTTGGGCAGGGGGCAACTACGAGCAGTACTTC
-	TRBV7-2	TRBJ2-1	TRBD2	CASSHRLAGAFDEQFF	TGTGCCAGCAGCCATCGACTAGCGGGGGCTTTCGATGAGCAGTTCTTC
-	TRBV27	TRBJ2-2	-	CASSFREAGELFF	TGTGCCAGCAGTTTCCGGGAAGCCGGGGAGCTGTTTTTT
-	TRBV5-1	TRBJ1-1	-	CASSLVVQGAVEAFF	TGCGCCAGCAGCTTGGTGGTTCAAGGTGCGGTTGAAGCTTTCTTT
-	TRBV5-4	TRBJ2-4	TRBD1	CASSPRTGENIQYF	TGTGCCAGCAGCCCCCGGACAGGAGAAAACATTCAGTACTTC
-	TRBV5-1	TRBJ2-7	-	CASSLERPTYEQYF	TGCGCCAGCAGCTTGGAGCGTCCTACCTACGAGCAGTACTTC
-	TRBV2	TRBJ2-2	TRBD2	CASAKEAGGGNTGELFF	TGTGCCAGCGCTAAAGAGGCGGGGGGCGGGAACACCGGGGAGCTGTTTTTT
-	TRBV29-1	TRBJ1-2	-	CSVVWRDLDYGYTF	TGCAGCGTTGTCTGGAGGGATTTGGACTATGGCTACACCTTC
-	TRBV30	TRBJ2-7	-	CAWRLRQSAYEQYF	TGTGCCTGGAGGTTAAGGCAAAGCGCCTACGAGCAGTACTTC
once	TRBV6-6	TRBJ1-5	-	CASSYRRSNQPQHF	TGTGCCAGCAGTTACCGGCGGAGCAATCAGCCCCAGCATTTT
-	TRBV5-4	TRBJ2-7	TRBD1	CASSLRQGSYEQYF	TGTGCCAGCAGCTTACGACAGGGGTCCTACGAGCAGTACTTC
-	TRBV11-3	TRBJ2-7	TRBD1	CASSPRTGQISEQYF	TGTGCCAGCAGCCCCCGGACAGGGCAAATTAGCGAGCAGTACTTC
-	TRBV6-1	TRBJ2-7	TRBD2	CASSSPGGPSEQYF	TGTGCCAGCAGTTCCCCGGGAGGGCCGAGTGAGCAGTACTTC
-	TRBV6-1	TRBJ1-5	-	CASSEAGEEGSNQPQHF	TGTGCCAGCAGTGAAGCGGGCGAGGAGGGAAGCAATCAGCCCCAGCATTTT
-	TRBV27	TRBJ2-1	-	CASSLSLGYLSSYNEQFF	TGTGCCAGCAGTTTATCGTTGGGCTACCTGAGCTCCTACAATGAGCAGTTCTTC
few	TRBV27	TRBJ2-7	-	CASSLGQNYEQYF	TGTGCCAGCAGTTTAGGGCAGAACTACGAGCAGTACTTC